These 22 T cell receptor beta chains share one sample of origin, sequenced in a study. From the reads, TCRdb called clonotypes with MiXCR, one entry per CDR3 protein. Here the sample spans 12,000 to 15,000 distinct CDR3 sequences, around 35% being singletons. Source material: blood. These receptors were collected from a human donor.

This clonotype has more than one count but fewer than ten. V usage is TRBV4-3 and J usage is TRBJ1-4; D uncertain. Trimming removed 0 bases at V and 4 bases at J, with 9 bases between. The germline gives CDR1 LGHNA, CDR2 YSLEER. This CDR3 is built from 15 residues. The DNA for the CDR3 is TGCGCCAGCAGCCAAGACGAGCTTGATAATGAAAAACTGTTTTTT. Translated, it gives CASSQDELDNEKLFF.

The V and J genes are TRBV4-3 and TRBJ1-2, with D unresolved. V was trimmed by 0 bases and J by 7 bases, leaving 12 bases between them. CDR3 length: 14 residues. The germline V gene has CDR1 LGHNA and CDR2 YSLEER. The CDR3 spells CASSQERNSGGYTF. The CDR3 coding sequence is TGCGCCAGCAGCCAAGAAAGGAACTCGGGTGGCTACACCTTC.

The J gene is TRBJ1-1, the V gene TRBV29-1; weak D call: TRBD1 (6 bases). Germline V gene data show CDR1 as SQVTM and CDR2 as ANQGSEA. This CDR3 has 14 residues. V lost 8 bases and J lost 1, with 17 bases in between. The CDR3 sequence: CSQDAPGANTEAFF. CDR3 nucleotide sequence: TGCAGCCAAGATGCCCCAGGGGCGAACACTGAAGCTTTCTTT.

About this clonotype: The CDR3 ends on some other residue instead of the conserved phenylalanine or tryptophan, so this is likely a read error. The limits of the CDR3 on the DNA are not certain, so only TCRdb's listed CDR3 is given. CDR3 protein: CASSLREQ. The chain couples TRBV5-5 to TRBJ2-7; the table calls TRBD1, which could not be checked here. Germline CDR1 SGHKS, CDR2 YYEKEE (reference sequence). The CDR3 length equals 8 residues, ends included.

The genes are TRBV29-1 and TRBJ2-1, with 9 bases lining up with TRBD2. V trimming: 7 bases; J trimming: 8 bases; junction bases outside the gene matches: 24. This CDR3 comprises 18 residues. In germline, CDR1 is SQVTM, CDR2 ANQGSEA. In DNA, the CDR3 is TGCAGCGCCCGACTAGCGGCCGCCATGGAGGGCCATGGCTATGAGCAGTTCTTC. The encoded protein is CSARLAAAMEGHGYEQFF.

This clonotype was seen at least ten times. This chain connects TRBV6-1 to TRBJ2-5; weak D call: TRBD2 (5 bases). Germline lookup yields CDR1 MNHNS and CDR2 SASEGT. This CDR3 has 16 residues. V was shortened by 3 bases and J by 5 bases, with 19 bases between the two germline ends. The CDR3 DNA reads TGTGCCAGCAGTGAGGAAGGCCCGGACCGAGGGGAGACCCAGTACTTC. This codes for CASSEEGPDRGETQYF.

This clonotype came up once. The chain joins TRBV5-1 to TRBJ2-1; maybe TRBD2 (6 bases). Trimming stripped 6 bases from V and 8 bases from J, with 18 bases between. The germline CDR1 and CDR2 sequences are SGHRS and YFSETQ. CDR3 length equals 14 residues. The CDR3 DNA sequence: TGCGCCAGCATAGGGACTTCCGCAGGGCATGAGCAGTTCTTC. It translates to CASIGTSAGHEQFF.

This clonotype is termed medium-sized. The chain is built from TRBV30 and TRBJ1-6; D unclear. Germline CDR1 GTSNPN, CDR2 SVGIG (reference sequence). CDR3 length: 13 amino acids. Trimming removed 1 base at V and 7 bases at J, with 8 bases between. CDR3 loop: CAWSEFANSPLHF. Written as DNA, the CDR3 is TGTGCCTGGAGTGAATTCGCGAATTCACCCCTCCACTTT.

This clonotype appeared many times. V is TRBV6-6 and J is TRBJ2-1; 9 bases are shared with TRBD2. This CDR3 region has 15 residues. The junction had 3 bases not matched to a gene; V was cut back by 4 bases and J by 2 bases. CDR1 and CDR2 from the germline V gene are MNHNY and SVGAGI (reference sequence). CDR3 in amino acids: CASSLSGRPYNEQFF. The CDR3 DNA follows: TGTGCCAGCAGTTTGAGCGGGAGGCCCTACAATGAGCAGTTCTTC.

This clonotype was observed many times. The V gene is TRBV7-3, the J gene TRBJ2-2; D might be TRBD2 (6 bases). V gave up 7 bases and J gave up 6 bases, with 21 bases separating them. Germline CDR1 and CDR2: SGHTA and FQGTGA. This CDR3 is 16 amino acids long. The CDR3 region is CASTLNGGSISGELFF. Written as DNA, the CDR3 is TGTGCCAGCACCCTAAACGGGGGTTCTATCTCCGGGGAGCTGTTTTTT.

Worth noting for this clonotype: Being one base from a much bigger clone, this may be a read error. The chain couples TRBV29-1 to TRBJ2-1; perhaps TRBD1 as D (5 bases). V lost 7 bases to trimming and J lost 5 bases, with 15 bases between them. Germline loops: CDR1 SQVTM, CDR2 ANQGSEA. The CDR3 is 13 amino acids. The CDR3 DNA is TGCAGCGATGCTAAGGGGTACAACAATGAGCAGTTCTTC. Residues: CSDAKGYNNEQFF.

V and J are TRBV30 and TRBJ2-1; TRBD1 matches at 7 bases. Trimming cost V 2 bases and J 6 bases; bases outside gene matches: 4. The germline gives CDR1 GTSNPN, CDR2 SVGIG (reference sequence). This CDR3 contains 13 residues. As DNA, the CDR3 is TGTGCCTGGAGTCGGACAGGAACCAATGAGCAGTTCTTC. Protein sequence: CAWSRTGTNEQFF.

Details on this clonotype: Just one base apart from a much larger clone, this may be a read error. The chain recombines TRBV4-3 with TRBJ2-2, with D unresolved. Germline V lookup: CDR1 LGHNA, CDR2 YSLEER. The CDR3 consists of 14 residues. The V and J ends lost 5 bases and 1 base respectively, with 8 bases between them. The CDR3 DNA reads TGCGCCAGCAGCAAAGGGCGGAACACCGGGGAGCTGTTTTTT. Protein: CASSKGRNTGELFF.

This clonotype was counted many times. The chain joins TRBV29-1 to TRBJ1-1, with D hard to call. The CDR3 has 14 amino acids. The germline gives CDR1 SQVTM, CDR2 ANQGSEA. V lost 2 bases, J lost 3 bases, and 13 bases lay in between. CDR3 DNA: TGCAGCGTTGAACTACCAGGAAGGGACACTGAAGCTTTCTTT. Its translation: CSVELPGRDTEAFF. Using reference TRBV29-1 and TRBJ1-1 for the parts outside the CDR3, the full variable domain is SAVISQKPSRDICQRGTSLTIQCQVDSQVTMMFWYRQQPGQSLTLIATANQGSEATYESGFVIDKFPISRPNLTFSTLTVSNMSPEDSSIYLCSVELPGRDTEAFFGQGTRLTVV.

At least ten counts were recorded for this clonotype. The V gene is TRBV4-3, the J gene TRBJ1-1, with a tentative D call TRBD1 (5 bases). This CDR3 contains 15 residues. V was trimmed by 4 bases and J by 4 bases, leaving 16 bases between them. Germline CDR1 LGHNA, CDR2 YSLEER. The CDR3 here is CASSPSEGAGTEAFF. CDR3 sequence (DNA): TGCGCCAGCAGCCCCTCCGAAGGGGCGGGCACTGAAGCTTTCTTT.

This clonotype was picked up many times. The chain links TRBV7-9 to TRBJ2-3; tentatively, D is TRBD2 (6 bases). Between the trimmed V and J ends, which lost 5 bases and 1 base, there was a span of 16 bases. The CDR3 covers 16 residues. CDR1 SEHNR and CDR2 FQNEAQ come from the germline V gene (reference sequence). The CDR3 DNA reads as TGTGCCAGCAGCCCAATATCTAGCGCCCGCACAGATACGCAGTATTTT. It codes for CASSPISSARTDTQYF.

By its share, this clonotype is medium-sized. The genes are TRBV4-3 and TRBJ2-1; 9 positions agree with TRBD1. Trimming at V came to 7 bases and at J to 5 bases, leaving 9 bases not matched to a gene. This CDR3 spans 15 amino acids. Germline V CDR1 and CDR2: LGHNA, YSLEER. In nucleotides, the CDR3 is TGCGCCAGCACCCCTGACAGGGGGACACACAATGAGCAGTTCTTC. This sequence encodes CASTPDRGTHNEQFF.

Regarding this clonotype: The junction departs from germline at one end; a sequencing error may be responsible. Here the CDR3 reads CASSLVTGPNTEAFF. For the CDR3, the DNA is TGCGCCAGCAGCTTAGTTACAGGACCTAACACTGAAGCTTTCTTT. This sequence joins TRBV13 and TRBJ1-1, with a tentative D call TRBD1 (5 bases). The CDR3 consists of 15 residues. Germline CDR1 is PRHDT and CDR2 is FYEKMQ (reference sequence).

This clonotype has only one observation. The V call is TRBV4-3, the J call TRBJ1-3, with no clear D. CDR1 is LGHNA, CDR2 YSLEER, per germline. V lost 0 bases and J lost 8, with 17 bases in between. This CDR3 comprises 16 residues. CDR3 sequence reads: CASSQDASNYGYTIYF. In nucleotides, the CDR3 is TGCGCCAGCAGCCAAGATGCCAGTAACTATGGCTACACCATATATTTT.

This chain joins TRBV4-3 and TRBJ1-2; D perhaps matches TRBD1 (6 bases). The CDR3 is 14 residues long. Between the trimmed V and J ends, which lost 0 bases and 2 bases, there was a span of 7 bases. Per germline, CDR1 LGHNA and CDR2 YSLEER. The DNA for the CDR3 is TGCGCCAGCAGCCAAGATACAGGGAACTATGGCTACACCTTC. Amino acids: CASSQDTGNYGYTF.

The V call is TRBV10-3, the J call TRBJ1-1, with D possibly TRBD1 on 6 matching bases. V was clipped by 6 bases and J by 2 bases, with 13 bases between them. From germline, CDR1 is ENHRY and CDR2 SYGVKD. CDR3 length equals 14 residues. The CDR3 DNA reads as TGTGCCATCAGGCCAGGGGTGGAAAACACTGAAGCTTTCTTT. Protein product: CAIRPGVENTEAFF.

In this sample, this clonotype turned up many times. This chain connects TRBV4-3 to TRBJ1-6; D ambiguous. The germline gives CDR1 LGHNA, CDR2 YSLEER. V was pared by 0 bases and J by 3 bases, with 15 bases between. CDR3 size: 18 residues. The CDR3 region has the DNA TGCGCCAGCAGCCAAGATTGGGCGGTAACAGTCTATAATTCACCCCTCCACTTT. This translates into CASSQDWAVTVYNSPLHF.